This note documents a single T cell receptor beta chain sequence. This specimen comes from a study of blood T cell repertoires in COVID-19. The wider study: Nucleic acid was either cDNA or gDNA, and it came from T cells, B-cell-depleted T cells, or PBMCs.

The junction had 11 bases not matched to a gene; V was cut back by 6 bases and J by 5 bases. CDR3 length: 15 amino acids. CDR1 and CDR2 from the germline V gene are WSHSY and SAAADI. The protocol was immunoSEQ multiplex PCR, while the TCRdb copy is restricted to in-frame clones and leaves out a portion. The table has over 350,000 clones, 85% to 90% seen once. This chain connects TRBV10-2 to TRBJ2-3; 7 bases match TRBD2. Input material: PBMCs or T cells enriched from blood (not recorded which). The origin of this receptor is a woman younger than 45 with acute COVID-19. The CDR3 region has the DNA TGCGCCAGCAGCCATAGCGGGCCGCTAGGAGATACGCAGTATTTT. Protein sequence: CASSHSGPLGDTQYF.